Given below is one TCR beta chain in context. Germline trimming cut 5 bases from V and 1 base from J; bases unmatched to any gene: 3. Per the germline V gene, CDR1 is ENHRY and CDR2 is SYGVKD. The CDR3 loop spans 14 amino acids. Per the original data handling: From reference gene primer amplification, estimates of nucleated cell counts were derived. Here immunoSEQ multiplex PCR was the method, and the copy in TCRdb shows in-frame clones only, minus some. V and J calls and clone size are those listed in that table; D and trimming were worked out from the DNA. The profile shows tens of thousands of clones, approximately 86% of them singletons. This sample was included in a study of blood T cell repertoires in COVID-19. Study summary: COVID-19 samples from acute and convalescent phases originated in the United States, Italy and Spain. Nucleic acid was either cDNA or gDNA, and it came from T cells, B-cell-depleted T cells, or PBMCs.

The clonotype comes from a male donor with acute or convalescent COVID-19. The chain has TRBV10-3 and TRBJ1-1, with 8 bases lining up with TRBD1. The sequencing sample was made of peripheral blood. In nucleotides, the CDR3 is TGTGCCATCAGTCCACAGGGGGAGAACACTGAAGCTTTCTTT. Translating it yields CAISPQGENTEAFF.